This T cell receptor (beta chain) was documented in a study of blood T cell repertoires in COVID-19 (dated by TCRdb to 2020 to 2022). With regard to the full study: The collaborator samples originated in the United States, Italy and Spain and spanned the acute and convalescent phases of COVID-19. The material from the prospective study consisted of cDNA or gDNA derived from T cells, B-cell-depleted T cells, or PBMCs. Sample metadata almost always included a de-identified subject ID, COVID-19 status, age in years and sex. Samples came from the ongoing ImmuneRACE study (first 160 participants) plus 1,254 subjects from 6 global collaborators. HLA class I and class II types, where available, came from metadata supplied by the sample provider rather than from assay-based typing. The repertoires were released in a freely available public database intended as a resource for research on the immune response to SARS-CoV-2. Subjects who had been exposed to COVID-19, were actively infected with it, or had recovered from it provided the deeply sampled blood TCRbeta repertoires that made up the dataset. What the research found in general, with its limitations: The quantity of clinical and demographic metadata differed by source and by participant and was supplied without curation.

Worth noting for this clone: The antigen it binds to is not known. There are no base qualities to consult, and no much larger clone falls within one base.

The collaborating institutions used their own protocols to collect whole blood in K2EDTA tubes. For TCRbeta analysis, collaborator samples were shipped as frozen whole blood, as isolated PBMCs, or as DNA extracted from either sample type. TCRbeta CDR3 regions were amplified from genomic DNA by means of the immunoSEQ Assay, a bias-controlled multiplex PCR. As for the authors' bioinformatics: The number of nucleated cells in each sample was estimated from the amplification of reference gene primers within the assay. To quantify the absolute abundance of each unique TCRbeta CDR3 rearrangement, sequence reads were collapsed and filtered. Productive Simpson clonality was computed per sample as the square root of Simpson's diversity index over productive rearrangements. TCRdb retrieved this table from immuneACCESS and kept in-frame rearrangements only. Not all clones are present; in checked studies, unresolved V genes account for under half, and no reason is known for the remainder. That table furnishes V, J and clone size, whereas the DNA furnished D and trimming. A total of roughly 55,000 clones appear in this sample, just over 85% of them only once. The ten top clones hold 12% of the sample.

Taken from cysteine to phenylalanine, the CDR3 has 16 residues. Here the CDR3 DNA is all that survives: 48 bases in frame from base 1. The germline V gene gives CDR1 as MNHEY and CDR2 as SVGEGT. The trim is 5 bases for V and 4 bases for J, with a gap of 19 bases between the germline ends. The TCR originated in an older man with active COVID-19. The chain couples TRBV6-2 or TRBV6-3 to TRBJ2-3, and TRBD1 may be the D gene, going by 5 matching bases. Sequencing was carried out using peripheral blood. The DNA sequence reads TGTGCCAGCAGTCCCTCGGACACATGGAAGGCAGATACGCAGTATTTT. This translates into CASSPSDTWKADTQYF.